This T cell receptor (beta chain) was observed in a study of T cells after yellow fever vaccination. This clonotype showed up just once. Synthesis of TCR cDNA relied on 5'RACE template switching, which attached a universal primer site and UMIs. Via MiXCR, TCRdb re-called the 5' RACE reads, giving one row per CDR3 protein. The profile shows around 400,000 distinct CDR3 sequences, 11% of them singletons. Germline V gene data show CDR1 as SGHTA and CDR2 as FQGNSA. The CDR3 extends over 11 amino acids. Between the trimmed V and J ends, which lost 5 bases and 5 bases, there was a span of 4 bases. The sample in question was PBMCs, obtained on the day of the first yellow fever vaccination. This clonotype was obtained from a man between 18 and 35 years old who received the YFV17D yellow fever vaccine. The chain joins TRBV7-2 to TRBJ2-1; the D is unclear. The CDR3 spells CASSKNNEQFF. CDR3 nucleotide sequence: TGTGCCAGCAGCAAAAACAATGAGCAGTTCTTC.